Below are 20 T cell receptor beta chains sequenced from a single sample in a study of blood T cell repertoires in COVID-19 (dated by TCRdb to 2018 to 2021). Library preparation employed the immunoSEQ multiplex PCR assay. As stored in TCRdb, this immuneACCESS dataset retains in-frame rearrangements with V and J assigned. A fraction of the clones does not appear; measured against another copy, unresolved V genes explain less than half of the discrepancy, and the remainder lacks a known reason. The sample includes more than 80,000 clones, with roughly four fifths observed a single time. Together, the top ten hold 6% to 7.5% of the sample. Sequenced material: peripheral blood. The receptors shown here come from a man aged 45-60 years with active or convalescent COVID-19.

The chain joins TRBV6-5 to TRBJ2-3; 9 positions agree with TRBD2. Trimming took 4 bases from V and 5 from J; bases not matched to a gene: 10. In germline, CDR1 is MNHEY, CDR2 SVGAGI. This CDR3 is built from 16 residues. As DNA, the CDR3 is TGTGCCAGCAGTTCCTCCGCGGGGGGGCGAGTAGATACGCAGTATTTT. Translation gives CASSSSAGGRVDTQYF.

The table lists this clone with a few counts. The rearrangement links TRBV20-1 to TRBJ1-6; 9 bases align to TRBD1. The CDR3 contains 11 residues. Germline assignment: CDR1 DFQATT and CDR2 SNEGSKA (reference sequence). CDR3 sequence reads: CTTGGNSPLHF. DNA of the CDR3: TGCACCACAGGGGGCAATTCACCCCTCCACTTT.

The chain is built from TRBV7-6 and TRBJ2-1; TRBD1 might be the D (5 bases). V shed 1 base and J shed 9 bases, with 7 bases lying between them. The germline V gene has CDR1 SGHVS and CDR2 FNYEAQ. This CDR3 comprises 12 residues. CDR3 sequence (DNA): TGTGCCAGCAGCTTAGGAGACAGTGAGCAGTTCTTC. As protein: CASSLGDSEQFF.

The genes are TRBV5-1 and TRBJ1-1; tentative D call: TRBD1 (6 bases). This CDR3 spans 18 amino acids. V was clipped by 3 bases and J by 3 bases, with 24 bases between them. Germline V gene sequence: CDR1 SGHRS, CDR2 YFSETQ. The CDR3 loop is CASSSGQTQPRIYTEAFF. Written as DNA, the CDR3 is TGCGCCAGCAGCTCCGGACAGACCCAACCCCGGATATACACTGAAGCTTTCTTT.

The chain uses TRBV5-4 and TRBJ2-5, with 14 bases identical to TRBD2. The CDR3 runs to 17 residues. Losses at the gene ends were 3 bases for V and 4 bases for J; bases not matched to a gene: 8. Germline assignment: CDR1 SGHNT and CDR2 YYREEE (reference sequence). The CDR3 DNA reads TGTGCCAGCAGCTCCTCCCAGACTAGCGGGGGGGGAGAGACCCAGTACTTC. Protein sequence: CASSSSQTSGGGETQYF.

The chain has TRBV19 and TRBJ2-1; D uncertain. Deletions cut 1 base from V and 2 bases from J, with 9 bases between. The V gene's germline CDR1 is LNHDA and CDR2 SQIVND (reference sequence). CDR3 size: 15 residues. The CDR3 spells CASSIALDTYNEQFF. In nucleotides, the CDR3 is TGTGCCAGTAGTATAGCCCTCGACACCTACAATGAGCAGTTCTTC.

The chain employs TRBV6-5 and TRBJ1-2; D gene ambiguous. Germline loops: CDR1 MNHEY, CDR2 SVGAGI. This CDR3 has 14 amino acids. The V and J ends lost 5 bases and 3 bases respectively, with 13 bases between them. The CDR3 DNA reads as TGTGCCAGCAGTCCTGGGTGGACTCACTATGGCTACACCTTC. The encoded protein is CASSPGWTHYGYTF.

Written as DNA, the CDR3 is TGTGCCAGCAGCTCCCCGGGCGGGGGGGGCTACGAGCAGTACTTC. Amino acid sequence: CASSSPGGGGYEQYF. This rearrangement joins TRBV7-2 to TRBJ2-7; 9 nucleotides line up with TRBD2. Germline V gene data show CDR1 as SGHTA and CDR2 as FQGNSA. This CDR3 spans 15 amino acids. J lost 3 bases, V lost 4 bases, and 7 bases had no gene match.

The V call is TRBV7-9, the J call TRBJ1-4; D not certain. V lost 3 bases, J lost 0 bases, and 8 bases lay in between. The CDR3 is 15 residues long. Germline loops: CDR1 SEHNR, CDR2 FQNEAQ (reference sequence). CDR3 bases: TGTGCCAGCAGCTTCCAGTCTGCAACTAATGAAAAACTGTTTTTT. Its protein is CASSFQSATNEKLFF.

This clone came up a few times. The chain uses TRBV5-4 and TRBJ1-1, with a tentative D call TRBD1 (5 bases). The CDR3 covers 14 residues. Looked up from germline, CDR1 is SGHNT and CDR2 is YYREEE (reference sequence). Deletions cut 4 bases from V and 6 bases from J, with 16 bases between. The CDR3 DNA follows: TGTGCCAGCAGCGGCGATCAGGGCAGAGCTGAAGCTTTCTTT. It codes for CASSGDQGRAEAFF.

The chain employs TRBV27 and TRBJ1-3, with 9 bases identical to TRBD1. The CDR3 has 16 amino acids. The V and J ends lost 5 bases and 4 bases, in that order; junction bases with no gene match: 9. Germline CDR1 reads MNHEY; CDR2 reads SMNVEV (reference sequence). CDR3 loop: CASSPRDRAAGNTIYF. CDR3 sequence (DNA): TGTGCCAGCAGTCCAAGGGACAGGGCGGCGGGAAACACCATATATTTT.

The chain employs TRBV30 and TRBJ2-2, with TRBD1 matching 8 bases. The V gene's germline CDR1 is GTSNPN and CDR2 SVGIG (reference sequence). The ends lost 3 bases at V and 3 bases at J; junction bases unmatched: 0. The CDR3 contains 13 residues. CDR3 protein: CAWRDRDTGELFF. In DNA form, the CDR3 reads TGTGCCTGGAGGGACAGGGACACCGGGGAGCTGTTTTTT.

V is TRBV3-1 (or the pseudogene TRBV3-2) and J is TRBJ2-5; 16 bases line up with TRBD2. V was pared by 7 bases and J by 7 bases, with 6 bases of the junction left unmatched. Germline lookup yields CDR1 LGHDT and CDR2 YNNKEL (reference sequence). CDR3 length equals 15 residues. The CDR3 DNA reads TGTGCCAGCACAGGGACTAGCGGGGGGGCCGGGACCCAGTACTTC. It encodes CASTGTSGGAGTQYF.

V usage is TRBV21-1 and J usage is TRBJ2-3; the D call in the table, TRBD1, was not verified against the DNA. TRBV21-1 is a recognized pseudogene. This CDR3 has 16 amino acids. This CDR3 is CASSSRQGECTDTQYF. The DNA of the CDR3 is TGTGCCAGCAGCAGTAGACAGGGGGAATGCACAGATACGCAGTATTTT.

J is TRBJ2-5 and V is TRBV12-3 or TRBV12-4, with D perhaps matching TRBD1 (6 bases). Trimming stripped 2 bases from V and 7 bases from J, with 11 bases between. The CDR3 is 13 amino acids. The CDR3 protein is CASSLNRVGTQYF. Here the CDR3 DNA reads TGTGCCAGCAGTTTAAACAGGGTAGGGACCCAGTACTTC.

The J gene is TRBJ1-2, the V gene TRBV5-4; TRBD1 matches at 7 bases. V gave up 4 bases and J gave up 4 bases; unmatched junction bases: 4. Germline CDR1 SGHNT, CDR2 YYREEE (reference sequence). The CDR3 loop spans 13 amino acids. The CDR3 DNA follows: TGTGCCAGCAGCAAGGACAGGATCTATGGCTACACCTTC. Translated: CASSKDRIYGYTF.

The chain links TRBV10-2 to TRBJ1-4, with D maybe TRBD1 (6 bases). The germline gives CDR1 WSHSY, CDR2 SAAADI. Trimming removed 6 bases from V and 4 bases from J, with 15 bases in between. The CDR3 has 15 amino acids. The CDR3 sequence is CASRARTDSNEKLFF. As DNA, the CDR3 is TGCGCCAGCAGAGCAAGGACAGACAGTAATGAAAAACTGTTTTTT.

The rearrangement links TRBV12-3 or TRBV12-4 to TRBJ1-2; 7 bases align to TRBD1. With V trimmed by 6 bases and J by 6 bases, 7 bases remained unmatched. CDR3 size: 13 residues. CDR3 in DNA: TGTGCCAGCAGAACGGGGACAGCGAATGGCTACACCTTC. It translates to CASRTGTANGYTF.

A word on this clone: The sample carries other DNA sequences with the same CDR3. The V and J genes are TRBV6-5 and TRBJ1-4; D may be TRBD1 (6 bases). Between the trimmed V and J ends, which lost 0 bases and 7 bases, there was a span of 12 bases. The germline gives CDR1 MNHEY, CDR2 SVGAGI. CDR3 length: 15 amino acids. The CDR3 protein is CASSYSGGAGEKLFF. CDR3 sequence (DNA): TGTGCCAGCAGTTACTCGGGGGGGGCGGGTGAAAAACTGTTTTTT.

The V gene is TRBV15, the J gene TRBJ1-1, with D unclear. V lost 6 bases to trimming and J lost 4 bases, with 6 bases between them. The CDR3 is 11 amino acids. Germline CDR1 reads LNHNV; CDR2 reads YYDKDF (reference sequence). The CDR3 is CATSSITEAFF. CDR3 in DNA: TGTGCCACCAGTAGCATCACTGAAGCTTTCTTT.